The 11 T cell receptor beta chains given below trace back to one sample, sequenced in a study of Ad26.COV2.S vaccination and SARS-CoV-2 variants. The treatment was: about 20 received Ad26.COV2.S at low or high dose, single or two shots; about 5 received placebo; per-sample allocation not given. All samples were drawn on day 63, counting from the first vaccine or placebo injection. Some clones are missing from TCRdb's copy, which holds only in-frame ones; the method was immunoSEQ multiplex PCR. The sample carries 300,000 to 500,000 clones, around 85% recorded once. The source was peripheral blood, collected in a trial of Ad26.COV2.S vaccine versus placebo. Receptors were obtained from a person between 18 and 60 years old who received the Ad26.COV2.S COVID-19 vaccine or a placebo.

This clone has only one observation. The V and J genes are TRBV5-1 and TRBJ2-1; no clear D. Germline V lookup: CDR1 SGHRS, CDR2 YFSETQ. The germline V and J ends were trimmed by 4 bases and 9 bases, with 14 bases remaining between them. This CDR3 comprises 13 residues. The CDR3 spells CASSIDSLSEQFF. The CDR3 nucleotides are TGCGCCAGCAGCATCGACTCGTTGAGTGAGCAGTTCTTC. Full variable domain (outside the CDR3, taken from reference TRBV5-1 and TRBJ2-1): KAGVTQTPRYLIKTRGQQVTLSCSPISGHRSVSWYQQTPGQGLQFLFEYFSETQRNKGNFPGRFSGRQFSNSRSEMNVSTLELGDSALYLCASSIDSLSEQFFGPGTRLTVL.

This clone was seen only a few times. This chain connects TRBV6-5 to TRBJ1-2; D may be TRBD1 (6 bases). This CDR3 has 13 amino acids. Trimming removed 2 bases from V and 5 bases from J, with 9 bases in between. CDR1 and CDR2 from the germline V gene are MNHEY and SVGAGI. In nucleotides, the CDR3 is TGTGCCAGCAGTTACAGGGGGGAGTATGGCTACACCTTC. Translating gives CASSYRGEYGYTF.

V gene TRBV6-2 or TRBV6-3 combines with J gene TRBJ1-1, with TRBD1 matching over 7 bases. Germline CDR1 MNHEY, CDR2 SVGEGT. After removal of 4 bases from V and 0 bases from J, the junction contained 5 bases not matched to a gene. The CDR3 totals 15 residues. CDR3 nucleotide sequence: TGTGCCAGCAGTTGGGACAGCTTTATGAACACTGAAGCTTTCTTT. As protein: CASSWDSFMNTEAFF.

This clone has only one observation. The chain is built from TRBV6-2 or TRBV6-3 and TRBJ1-1; no reliable D call. Trimming cost V 6 bases and J 1 base, with 9 bases left between them. CDR1 is MNHEY and CDR2 is SVGEGT in the germline V gene. CDR3 length equals 13 residues. In DNA, the CDR3 is TGTGCCAGCAGCCAGGAAGGGAACACTGAAGCTTTCTTT. As protein: CASSQEGNTEAFF.

V gene TRBV4-1 combines with J gene TRBJ1-1; a possible D gene is TRBD1 (6 bases). The CDR3 consists of 14 residues. V was shortened by 1 base and J by 3 bases, with 9 bases between the two germline ends. Germline assignment: CDR1 MGHRA and CDR2 YSYEKL. The CDR3 here is CASSQVSGDTEAFF. CDR3 sequence (DNA): TGCGCCAGCAGCCAAGTTTCAGGGGACACTGAAGCTTTCTTT.

The V gene is TRBV5-1, the J gene TRBJ2-5; 7 bases are a match to TRBD2. The CDR3 extends over 15 amino acids. The V and J ends lost 1 base and 5 bases, in that order; junction bases with no gene match: 8. Germline V lookup: CDR1 SGHRS, CDR2 YFSETQ. CDR3 region: CASSLSLAEVETQYF. The CDR3, as DNA: TGCGCCAGCAGCTTGAGCCTAGCGGAGGTCGAGACCCAGTACTTC. Full variable domain (remainder filled in from reference TRBV5-1 and TRBJ2-5): KAGVTQTPRYLIKTRGQQVTLSCSPISGHRSVSWYQQTPGQGLQFLFEYFSETQRNKGNFPGRFSGRQFSNSRSEMNVSTLELGDSALYLCASSLSLAEVETQYFGPGTRLLVL.

The chain joins TRBV3-1 (or the pseudogene TRBV3-2) to TRBJ1-5; 8 bases match TRBD1. Trimming at V came to 1 base and at J to 4 bases, leaving 6 bases not matched to a gene. The CDR3 runs 16 residues. Germline CDR1 and CDR2: LGHDT and YNNKEL (reference sequence). This CDR3 is CASSQADRVGNQPQHF. The CDR3 DNA reads as TGTGCCAGCAGCCAAGCGGACAGGGTGGGTAATCAGCCCCAGCATTTT.

The V call is TRBV6-7, the J call TRBJ2-3; weak D call: TRBD2 (6 bases). TRBV6-7 is assigned to the ORF class and has an uncertain function. Trimming cost V 2 bases and J 5 bases, with 26 bases left between them. The CDR3 consists of 19 residues. CDR3: CASSYTEVATSSMGDTQYF. CDR3 DNA: TGTGCCAGCAGTTACACGGAGGTGGCGACTAGTTCAATGGGAGATACGCAGTATTTT.

This clone was picked up one time. V gene TRBV4-3 combines with J gene TRBJ1-2; 7 bases are shared with TRBD1. The junction had 5 bases not matched to a gene; V was cut back by 6 bases and J by 4 bases. The CDR3 contains 13 residues. Germline-derived CDR1 and CDR2 are LGHNA and YSLEER. The CDR3 nucleotides read TGCGCCAGCAGTCAGAGACAGGGCTATGGCTACACCTTC. This encodes CASSQRQGYGYTF.

The rearrangement links TRBV18 to TRBJ1-4; no clear D gene. The V end was cut by 4 bases, the J end by 7 bases, with 10 bases between. Germline values: CDR1 KGHSH, CDR2 LQKENI. The CDR3 has 13 residues. The CDR3 coding sequence is TGTGCCAGCTCACGGTCTGCAAGTGAAAAACTGTTTTTT. This encodes CASSRSASEKLFF.

This chain uses TRBV4-1 with TRBJ2-2; the D is unclear. Germline V CDR1 and CDR2: MGHRA, YSYEKL. Between the trimmed V and J ends, which lost 3 bases and 2 bases, there was a span of 16 bases. CDR3 length: 17 amino acids. CDR3 bases: TGCGCCAGCAGCCAGGGCAGGATAGGCATTAACACCGGGGAGCTGTTTTTT. Translation gives CASSQGRIGINTGELFF.